These 11 T cell receptor beta chains share one sample of origin, sequenced in a study of cytomegalovirus exposure and HLA in healthy donors. TCRdb's table, derived via immunoSEQ multiplex PCR, lists solely in-frame clones and lacks some. The sample gives 100,000 to 150,000 clones, approximately 90% of which show up once; under 2% is in the top ten. The sequenced sample was PBMCs. Source of these receptors: a woman aged 18-29 years in good health and CMV-seronegative.

The chain uses TRBV28 and TRBJ2-7; 8 bases match TRBD1. J was trimmed by 2 bases and V by 8 bases; bases with no gene match: 5. This CDR3 comprises 13 residues. CDR1 MDHEN and CDR2 SYDVKM come from the germline V gene. CDR3 DNA: TGTGCCAGCGGACAGGGACCAGCCTACGAGCAGTACTTC. Amino acids: CASGQGPAYEQYF.

The chain has TRBV5-1 and TRBJ2-7, with TRBD1 identical over 9 bases. V was clipped by 4 bases and J by 4 bases; unmatched bases: 3. The CDR3 runs 13 residues. CDR1 and CDR2 (germline): SGHRS, YFSETQ. Written as DNA, the CDR3 is TGCGCCAGCAGCGGGACAGGGAGGTACGAGCAGTACTTC. This gives the protein CASSGTGRYEQYF.

This chain links TRBV10-1 with TRBJ2-1, with a weak D call TRBD2 (6 bases). The CDR3 is 16 amino acids. The V and J ends lost 6 bases and 3 bases respectively, with 18 bases between them. The V gene's germline CDR1 is WNHNN and CDR2 SYGVQD (reference sequence). The CDR3 spells CASRVTSSQFYNEQFF. The CDR3 DNA reads TGCGCCAGCAGGGTAACTAGCTCCCAATTCTACAATGAGCAGTTCTTC.

V is TRBV11-1 and J is TRBJ2-3, with 7 nucleotides matching TRBD1. Germline loops: CDR1 SGHAT, CDR2 FQDESV (reference sequence). This CDR3 comprises 14 residues. The ends lost 2 bases at V and 4 bases at J; junction bases unmatched: 3. The CDR3 sequence: CASSLSQGSDTQYF. DNA for the CDR3: TGTGCCAGCAGCTTATCACAGGGGTCAGATACGCAGTATTTT.

V gene TRBV6-1 combines with J gene TRBJ1-3; TRBD1 might be the D (6 bases). The CDR3 length is 17 residues. Per the germline V gene, CDR1 is MNHNS and CDR2 is SASEGT. Trimming stripped 1 base from V and 0 bases from J, with 13 bases between. Written as DNA, the CDR3 is TGTGCCAGCAGTGAAGGAACGACAGGAGCCTCTGGAAACACCATATATTTT. This translates into CASSEGTTGASGNTIYF.

The chain uses TRBV14 and TRBJ2-7; 8 bases align to TRBD2. The germline gives CDR1 SGHDN, CDR2 FVKESK. The junction had 15 bases not matched to a gene; V was cut back by 1 base and J by 4 bases. The CDR3 runs to 18 residues. CDR3 DNA: TGTGCCAGCAGCCAAGGAATCGCCGGGAGGGCGATACGGTACGAGCAGTACTTC. Residues: CASSQGIAGRAIRYEQYF.

This clone was detected only a few times. CDR3 sequence: CASSLDGRNGDTEAFF. As DNA, the CDR3 is TGTGCCAGCAGCTTAGATGGACGAAACGGGGACACTGAAGCTTTCTTT. The chain couples TRBV11-3 to TRBJ1-1; D uncertain. CDR3 length: 16 residues. V was cut by 0 bases and J by 3 bases, with 14 bases left in between. The V gene's germline CDR1 is SGHNT and CDR2 YENEEA.

This clone is judged medium-sized (0.01 to 0.1%). The chain joins TRBV6-4 to TRBJ2-1; 12 positions match TRBD2. Germline values: CDR1 MRHNA, CDR2 SNTAGT. CDR3 length: 15 residues. With 0 bases clipped from V and 6 bases from J, the junction kept 0 bases outside the gene matches. CDR3 protein: CASSDSTSGSNEQFF. CDR3 nucleotides: TGTGCCAGCAGTGACTCGACTAGCGGGAGCAATGAGCAGTTCTTC.

The chain is built from TRBV4-3 and TRBJ2-1, with 7 bases that match TRBD2. Trimming took 1 base from V and 8 from J; bases not matched to a gene: 11. CDR1 LGHNA and CDR2 YSLEER come from the germline V gene. This CDR3 is 16 amino acids long. CDR3 residues: CASSQGGGLTGDEQFF. The CDR3 nucleotides are TGCGCCAGCAGCCAAGGCGGGGGTCTCACGGGGGATGAGCAGTTCTTC.

This chain connects TRBV9 to TRBJ2-2; 11 bases are a match to TRBD2. The germline V gene encodes CDR1 SGDLS and CDR2 YYNGEE. This CDR3 is built from 15 residues. V shed 4 bases, J shed 6 bases, and the junction held 5 bases outside the gene matches. The CDR3 protein is CASSISGGAAGELFF. The CDR3 DNA reads TGTGCCAGCAGCATTAGCGGGGGGGCCGCCGGGGAGCTGTTTTTT.

The chain combines TRBV7-9 with TRBJ2-3, with TRBD1 matching 7 bases. The CDR3 runs 14 residues. Germline lookup yields CDR1 SEHNR and CDR2 FQNEAQ (reference sequence). After removal of 6 bases from V and 5 bases from J, the junction contained 8 bases not matched to a gene. CDR3 sequence: CASSSGTAGDTQYF. The DNA for the CDR3 is TGTGCCAGCAGTTCGGGGACAGCTGGAGATACGCAGTATTTT. The entire variable domain, with the rest obtained from reference TRBV7-9 and TRBJ2-3, is as follows: DTGVSQNPRHKITKRGQNVTFRCDPISEHNRLYWYRQTLGQGPEFLTYFQNEAQLEKSRLLSDRFSAERPKGSFSTLEIQRTEQGDSAMYLCASSSGTAGDTQYFGPGTRLTVL.